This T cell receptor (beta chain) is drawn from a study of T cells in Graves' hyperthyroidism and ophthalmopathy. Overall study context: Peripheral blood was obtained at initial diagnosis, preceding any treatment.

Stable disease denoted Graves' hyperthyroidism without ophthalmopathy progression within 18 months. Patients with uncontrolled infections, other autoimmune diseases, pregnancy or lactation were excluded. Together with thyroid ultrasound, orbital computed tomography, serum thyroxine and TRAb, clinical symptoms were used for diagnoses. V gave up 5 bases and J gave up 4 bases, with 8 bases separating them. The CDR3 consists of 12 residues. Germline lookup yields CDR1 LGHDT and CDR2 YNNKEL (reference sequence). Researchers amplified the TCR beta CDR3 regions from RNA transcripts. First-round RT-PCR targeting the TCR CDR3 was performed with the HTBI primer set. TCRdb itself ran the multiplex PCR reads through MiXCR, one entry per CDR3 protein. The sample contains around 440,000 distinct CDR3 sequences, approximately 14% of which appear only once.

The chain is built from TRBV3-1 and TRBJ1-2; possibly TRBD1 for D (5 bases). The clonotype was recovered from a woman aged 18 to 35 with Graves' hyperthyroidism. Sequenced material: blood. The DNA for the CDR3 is TGTGCCAGCAGCGCGGGACTCTATGGCTACACCTTC. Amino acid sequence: CASSAGLYGYTF.